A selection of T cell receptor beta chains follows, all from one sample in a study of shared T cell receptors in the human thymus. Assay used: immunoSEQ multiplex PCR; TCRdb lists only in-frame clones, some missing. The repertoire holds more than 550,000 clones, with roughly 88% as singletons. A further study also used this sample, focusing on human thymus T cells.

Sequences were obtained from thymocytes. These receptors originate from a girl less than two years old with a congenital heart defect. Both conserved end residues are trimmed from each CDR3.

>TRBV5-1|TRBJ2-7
ASSSHGRDEQY
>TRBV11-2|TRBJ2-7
ASSLREQVYEQY
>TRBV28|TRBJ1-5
ASSLGTGPNQPQH
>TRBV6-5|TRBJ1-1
ATTDRATKTEAF
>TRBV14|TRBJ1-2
ASSQVQGRGYT
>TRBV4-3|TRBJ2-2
ASSSGVLNTGELF
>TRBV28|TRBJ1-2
ASSSHRGLSVYGYT
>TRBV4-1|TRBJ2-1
ASSHPVPIHEQF
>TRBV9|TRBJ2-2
ASSPRTSGGLAGTGELF
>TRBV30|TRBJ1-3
AWSVMGLQTRCTIY
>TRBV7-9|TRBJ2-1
ASSLDISNNEQF
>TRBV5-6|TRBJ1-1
ASSLEQGAELVSTEAF
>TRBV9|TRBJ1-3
ASSPGGPGNTIY
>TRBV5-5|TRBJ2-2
ASSHGTGATGELF
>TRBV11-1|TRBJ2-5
ASSPRREETQY
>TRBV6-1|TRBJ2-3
ASSRSLVDTQY
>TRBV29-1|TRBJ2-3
SVKGQGSTDTQY
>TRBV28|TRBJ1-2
ASSHPWGSGIYGYT
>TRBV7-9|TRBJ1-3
ASSWRDRPNMSSGNTIY
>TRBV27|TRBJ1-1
ASSLRTGALKRRKNTEAF
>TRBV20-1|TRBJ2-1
SASPVGEF
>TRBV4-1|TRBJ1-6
ASSRGQGASSYNSPLH
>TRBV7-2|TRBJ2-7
ASSRDRVEQY
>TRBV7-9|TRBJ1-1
ASSLAQGNTEAF
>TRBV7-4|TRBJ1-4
ASSLSLNEKLF
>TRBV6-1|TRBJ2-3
ASTRPDTQY